This entry lists 15 T cell receptor beta chains sequenced from one sample in a study of cytomegalovirus exposure and HLA in healthy donors (dated by TCRdb to 2017 to 2019). Library generation was performed with the immunoSEQ multiplex PCR assay. For the multiplex PCR, a mixture combining 60 forward primers for TCR Vbeta segments and 13 reverse primers for TCR Jbeta segments was used. Entries here come from immuneACCESS through TCRdb and include only in-frame sequences with V and J called. Some clones fail to appear in such tables; in the studies checked, an unresolved V gene covers under half of the shortfall, and the cause of the remainder is unknown. In this sample the table shows about 180,000 clones, approximately 80% of which occur a single time. Together, the top ten hold 1.5% to 2% of the sample. Sequencing used PBMCs. The receptors shown here come from a man between 18 and 29 years old in good health and CMV-seronegative.

V is TRBV27 and J is TRBJ1-2, with TRBD1 identical over 7 bases. This CDR3 has 14 residues. J was trimmed by 5 bases and V by 4 bases; bases with no gene match: 7. Germline V CDR1 and CDR2: MNHEY, SMNVEV (reference sequence). The CDR3 coding sequence is TGTGCCAGCAGTTCCCGGGACAGACCATATGGCTACACCTTC. This gives the protein CASSSRDRPYGYTF.

Here the CDR3 reads CASMLNVETGDGYTF. As DNA, the CDR3 is TGTGCCAGCATGCTGAACGTTGAGACAGGGGATGGCTACACCTTC. V usage is TRBV2 and J usage is TRBJ1-2, with 8 bases fitting TRBD1. Per the germline V gene, CDR1 is SNHLY and CDR2 is FYNNEI. This CDR3 is 15 amino acids long. With V trimmed by 7 bases and J by 6 bases, 13 bases remained unmatched.

This chain uses TRBV28 with TRBJ2-2, with a tentative D call TRBD1 (6 bases). Trimming stripped 6 bases from V and 7 bases from J, with 9 bases between. This CDR3 is 12 amino acids long. CDR1 is MDHEN, CDR2 SYDVKM, per germline. The CDR3 spells CASSPRGGELFF. The CDR3 DNA reads TGTGCCAGCAGCCCCAGGGGCGGGGAGCTGTTTTTT.

J is TRBJ1-2 and V is TRBV30; D is unclear. The CDR3 is 13 residues long. The V gene lost 4 bases and the J gene lost 9 bases, with 18 bases spanning the gap. Germline CDR1 is GTSNPN and CDR2 is SVGIG (reference sequence). In DNA form, the CDR3 reads TGTGCCTGGAAGGTTGGTAGTGGGCGCCGCTACACCTTC. This codes for CAWKVGSGRRYTF.

V is TRBV5-1 and J is TRBJ2-5, with no clear D. The DNA end is a closer match to TRBJ2-7, so the J assignment may be wrong. This CDR3 spans 14 amino acids. Germline V gives CDR1 SGHRS, CDR2 YFSETQ. The CDR3 region is CASSLGAASYEQYF. CDR3 nucleotides: TGCGCCAGCAGCTTGGGCGCCGCGTCCTACGAGCAGTACTTC.

The rearrangement joins TRBV6-1 to TRBJ1-2; no firm D call. Germline CDR1 reads MNHNS; CDR2 reads SASEGT. There are 13 residues in the CDR3. The V end was cut by 6 bases, the J end by 8 bases, with 16 bases between. The CDR3 DNA sequence: TGTGCCAGCAGCGAGACGGCCGCGGGGGGCTACACCTTC. Translation gives CASSETAAGGYTF.

There are a few counts of this clone. V gene TRBV7-9 combines with J gene TRBJ1-1; D unclear. V lost 5 bases and J lost 3, with 16 bases in between. Germline CDR1 reads SEHNR; CDR2 reads FQNEAQ (reference sequence). The CDR3 totals 15 residues. The CDR3, as DNA: TGTGCCAGCAGCAGCCGGCGGGAGGGTCACACTGAAGCTTTCTTT. Translating it yields CASSSRREGHTEAFF.

The chain carries TRBV2 and TRBJ2-1; D perhaps matches TRBD2 (6 bases). Trimming took 6 bases from V and 4 from J, leaving 10 bases between them. Germline CDR1 and CDR2: SNHLY and FYNNEI. The CDR3 has 13 amino acids. CDR3 protein: CASSSSAYNEQFF. The CDR3 nucleotides are TGTGCCAGCAGCTCTAGCGCTTACAATGAGCAGTTCTTC.

This clone was seen a single time. One end of the junction is discordant with germline, which a read error may explain. Distinct nucleotide sequences in the sample also encode this CDR3. The chain couples TRBV27 to TRBJ1-2; tentative D call: TRBD1 (6 bases). This CDR3 has 14 residues. Germline V lookup: CDR1 MNHEY, CDR2 SMNVEV (reference sequence). CDR3 sequence: CASRDTGRGYGYTF. The DNA for the CDR3 is TGTGCTAGCAGGGATACAGGGAGAGGCTATGGCTACACCTTC.

This clone occurred a few times. This chain joins TRBV5-1 and TRBJ2-3; 7 bases match TRBD2. CDR3 length: 15 amino acids. V dropped 2 bases and J dropped 2; count of bases not matched to a gene: 5. From germline, CDR1 is SGHRS and CDR2 YFSETQ. This chain's CDR3 is CASSFLGRDTDTQYF. The DNA of the CDR3 is TGCGCCAGCAGCTTCCTGGGGAGGGACACAGATACGCAGTATTTT.

The chain recombines TRBV6-5 with TRBJ2-2, with 8 nucleotides matching TRBD1. Germline V gene sequence: CDR1 MNHEY, CDR2 SVGAGI. Unmatched junction bases numbered 2, after V lost 4 bases and J lost 4 bases. This CDR3 is 14 amino acids long. The CDR3 loop reads CASSFGQGTGELFF. The CDR3 DNA follows: TGTGCCAGCAGTTTTGGACAGGGCACCGGGGAGCTGTTTTTT.

This chain joins TRBV11-2 and TRBJ2-5; D is possibly TRBD2 (6 bases). CDR1 SGHAT and CDR2 FQNNGV come from the germline V gene. The CDR3 length is 14 residues. Trimming took 5 bases from V and 7 from J, leaving 17 bases between them. The CDR3 region has the DNA TGTGCCAGCAGCCGGGAAGGTCCAGCGGGGACCCAGTACTTC. Its translation is CASSREGPAGTQYF. The whole variable domain, remainder taken from reference TRBV11-2 and TRBJ2-5, is EAGVAQSPRYKIIEKRQSVAFWCNPISGHATLYWYQQILGQGPKLLIQFQNNGVVDDSQLPKDRFSAERLKGVDSTLKIQPAKLEDSAVYLCASSREGPAGTQYFGPGTRLLVL.

This clone was seen a single time. The rearrangement joins TRBV7-5 to TRBJ1-2; the D call of TRBD1 is as the table states it, not checked on the DNA. TRBV7-5 is recorded as a pseudogene. CDR3 length: 13 residues. CDR3 DNA sequence: TGTGCCAGAAGCTTAGTAGACAATTATGGCTACACCTTC. This translates into CARSLVDNYGYTF.

This chain uses TRBV2 with TRBJ1-6; D may be TRBD1 (5 bases). Germline CDR1 reads SNHLY; CDR2 reads FYNNEI. The CDR3 loop spans 14 amino acids. V was clipped by 5 bases and J by 8 bases, with 13 bases between them. For the CDR3, the DNA is TGTGCCAGCAGTCAAGAACAGGAGCATTCACCCCTCCACTTT. Translation: CASSQEQEHSPLHF.

J is TRBJ1-4 and V is TRBV5-1; TRBD1 matches 8 bases. Looked up from germline, CDR1 is SGHRS and CDR2 is YFSETQ. The junction had 4 bases not matched to a gene; V was cut back by 4 bases and J by 5 bases. This CDR3 has 14 amino acids. The CDR3 loop is CASSKGQENEKLFF. Written as DNA, the CDR3 is TGCGCCAGCAGCAAGGGACAGGAAAATGAAAAACTGTTTTTT.